The 21 T cell receptor beta chains below come from one sample, sequenced in a study of CD8 T cells in ankylosing spondylitis. Study-wide results and limits: A motif in TCR beta, a set of under 10 highly homologous variants, appeared characteristic of ankylosing spondylitis blood.

TCRdb reprocessed the 5' RACE reads with MiXCR, giving one entry per CDR3 protein. The data hold 650,000 to 800,000 distinct CDR3 sequences, with under 20% observed a single time. Their recognized antigens are unknown. Sequencing used blood, either unsorted or a sorted T cell fraction (not recorded which). The source of these receptors is a male donor with ankylosing spondylitis.

In this sample, this clonotype turned up a few times. The chain has TRBV7-2 and TRBJ1-2, with no clear D. Germline V gene data show CDR1 as SGHTA and CDR2 as FQGNSA. This CDR3 region has 14 residues. The V end was cut by 0 bases, the J end by 1 base, with 6 bases between. CDR3 region: CASSLATSNYGYTF. The CDR3 DNA is TGTGCCAGCAGCTTAGCGACCAGTAACTATGGCTACACCTTC.

The chain carries TRBV20-1 and TRBJ2-7, with 8 bases lining up with TRBD2. Germline V gives CDR1 DFQATT, CDR2 SNEGSKA (reference sequence). The J segment lost 7 bases and the V segment lost 8 bases, leaving 10 bases of the junction unmatched. The CDR3 is 12 amino acids. The CDR3 here is CSSQRENWEQYF. The CDR3, as DNA: TGCAGTTCCCAGCGGGAGAACTGGGAGCAGTACTTC.

This clonotype showed up many times. This rearrangement joins TRBV7-2 to TRBJ1-5; D is uncertain. Germline V gene sequence: CDR1 SGHTA, CDR2 FQGNSA. The V and J ends lost 2 bases and 7 bases respectively, with 9 bases between them. The CDR3 extends over 13 amino acids. CDR3 nucleotides: TGTGCCAGCAGCTTAAGGGTAGGACAGCCCCAGCATTTT. The encoded protein is CASSLRVGQPQHF.

DNA for the CDR3: TGTGCCAGCAGCCTGGGACTAGCGGGGGTTGAAGAGACCCAGTACTTC. Protein product: CASSLGLAGVEETQYF. J is TRBJ2-5 and V is TRBV7-9; 14 positions match TRBD2. CDR3 length: 16 amino acids. Germline V CDR1 and CDR2: SEHNR, FQNEAQ (reference sequence). The V segment lost 5 bases and the J segment 3 bases; nucleotides outside the gene matches: 5. Drawing the rest from reference TRBV7-9 and TRBJ2-5, the complete variable domain is DTGVSQNPRHKITKRGQNVTFRCDPISEHNRLYWYRQTLGQGPEFLTYFQNEAQLEKSRLLSDRFSAERPKGSFSTLEIQRTEQGDSAMYLCASSLGLAGVEETQYFGPGTRLLVL.

The genes are TRBV15 and TRBJ1-5, with 7 nucleotides matching TRBD1. Germline V gives CDR1 LNHNV, CDR2 YYDKDF (reference sequence). V trimming: 4 bases; J trimming: 0 bases; junction bases outside the gene matches: 6. This CDR3 contains 16 residues. The CDR3 region has the DNA TGTGCCACCAGCAAAGACAGGGTGGATAGCAATCAGCCCCAGCATTTT. Its protein product is CATSKDRVDSNQPQHF.

The rearrangement links TRBV27 to TRBJ2-1; possibly TRBD1 for D (6 bases). The CDR3 has 16 amino acids. V lost 5 bases to trimming and J lost 5 bases, with 19 bases between them. CDR1 is MNHEY, CDR2 SMNVEV, per germline (reference sequence). The chain's CDR3 is CASSDYDKGDNNEQFF. For the CDR3, the DNA is TGTGCCAGCAGTGACTATGACAAGGGGGACAACAATGAGCAGTTCTTC.

This clonotype appeared a few times. The chain couples TRBV20-1 to TRBJ2-5; weak D call: TRBD2 (6 bases). V was pared by 2 bases and J by 1 base, with 23 bases between. The CDR3 totals 18 residues. Germline V gene sequence: CDR1 DFQATT, CDR2 SNEGSKA (reference sequence). The CDR3 sequence is CSARILAEHYWVQETQYF. The CDR3 DNA reads TGCAGTGCTAGAATATTAGCGGAGCATTATTGGGTCCAAGAGACCCAGTACTTC.

The rearrangement joins TRBV7-2 to TRBJ2-1; D call uncertain. Trimming took off 3 bases at V and 0 bases at J, with 12 bases between the two ends. CDR1 and CDR2 (germline): SGHTA, FQGNSA. The CDR3 has 16 residues. CDR3 DNA: TGTGCCAGCAGCTTGGGCGGCCATAGCTCCTACAATGAGCAGTTCTTC. Its protein product is CASSLGGHSSYNEQFF.

J is TRBJ1-1 and V is TRBV5-1, with a tentative D call TRBD1 (6 bases). CDR3 length equals 13 residues. V lost 5 bases and J 4 bases, leaving 12 bases between the germline ends. Germline V lookup: CDR1 SGHRS, CDR2 YFSETQ. This CDR3 reads CASREQGFTEAFF. In DNA, the CDR3 is TGCGCCAGCAGGGAACAGGGCTTCACTGAAGCTTTCTTT.

There are a few counts of this clonotype. The rearrangement joins TRBV20-1 to TRBJ2-7, with 7 bases matching TRBD2. CDR3 length: 12 residues. J gave up 2 bases and V 6 bases, and 4 bases lay outside the gene matches. From germline, CDR1 is DFQATT and CDR2 SNEGSKA (reference sequence). CDR3 protein: CSAGGGTYEQYF. As DNA, the CDR3 is TGCAGTGCCGGCGGGGGAACCTACGAGCAGTACTTC.

This chain links TRBV29-1 with TRBJ2-5; TRBD2 matches 10 bases. Germline lookup yields CDR1 SQVTM and CDR2 ANQGSEA. The length of the CDR3 is 15 residues. The V and J ends lost 6 bases and 0 bases, in that order; junction bases with no gene match: 7. CDR3 in DNA: TGCAGCGTGTTCCTAGCGGGAGTGTACCAAGAGACCCAGTACTTC. Residues: CSVFLAGVYQETQYF.

V gene TRBV6-2 or TRBV6-3 combines with J gene TRBJ2-3; D ambiguous. V was pared by 0 bases and J by 4 bases, with 11 bases between. The germline V gene has CDR1 MNHEY and CDR2 SVGEGT. This CDR3 contains 15 residues. The CDR3 protein is CASSYSSLLADTQYF. The CDR3 DNA follows: TGTGCCAGCAGTTACTCAAGCCTTCTGGCAGATACGCAGTATTTT.

The chain is built from TRBV14 and TRBJ2-5, with unresolved D. Trimming shortened V by 0 bases and J by 5 bases, and 13 bases separated the two germline ends. This CDR3 comprises 15 residues. Germline V lookup: CDR1 SGHDN, CDR2 FVKESK. In nucleotides, the CDR3 is TGTGCCAGCAGCCAAGATCACTCCCTTGTGGAGACCCAGTACTTC. Translated, it gives CASSQDHSLVETQYF.

The chain couples TRBV6-5 to TRBJ2-2; 15 nucleotides align to TRBD2. V was clipped by 5 bases and J by 9 bases; unmatched bases: 13. The CDR3 has 18 residues. Per germline, CDR1 MNHEY and CDR2 SVGAGI. The CDR3: CASSHGLAGGPGVRELFF. The CDR3 DNA reads as TGTGCCAGCAGTCACGGACTAGCGGGAGGGCCGGGCGTCAGGGAGCTGTTTTTT.

This clonotype has just one count. This sequence joins TRBV12-3 or TRBV12-4 and TRBJ2-2, with 7 bases that match TRBD2. The CDR3 runs 16 residues. The ends lost 7 bases at V and 2 bases at J; junction bases unmatched: 10. CDR3 protein: CASTSGTYVNTGELFF. CDR3 bases: TGTGCCAGCACCAGCGGGACGTACGTTAACACCGGGGAGCTGTTTTTT.

The chain combines TRBV20-1 with TRBJ2-1, with 10 positions matching TRBD1. This CDR3 has 16 amino acids. V lost 5 bases to trimming and J lost 9 bases; unmatched junction nucleotides: 16. Germline CDR1 is DFQATT and CDR2 is SNEGSKA (reference sequence). The CDR3 DNA follows: TGCAGTGCTGGGACAGGGGAGGCAAACGGTGGGCGTGAGCAGTTCTTC. Translated: CSAGTGEANGGREQFF.

CDR3 DNA sequence: TGTGCCACCAGCCCCGGCAGGACCTCTGGAAACACCATATATTTT. This encodes CATSPGRTSGNTIYF. J is TRBJ1-3 and V is TRBV15, with D unresolved. V was trimmed by 5 bases and J by 0 bases, leaving 11 bases between them. CDR3 length equals 15 residues. CDR1 LNHNV and CDR2 YYDKDF come from the germline V gene (reference sequence).

This chain joins TRBV20-1 and TRBJ1-6; 10 bases line up with TRBD1. V trimming: 1 base; J trimming: 7 bases; junction bases outside the gene matches: 4. This CDR3 has 15 residues. CDR1 is DFQATT, CDR2 SNEGSKA, per germline (reference sequence). The chain's CDR3 is CSARGGTGDNSPLHF. CDR3 nucleotides: TGCAGTGCTAGAGGGGGGACAGGGGACAATTCACCCCTCCACTTT.

The genes are TRBV6-5 and TRBJ1-5; D gene uncertain. V lost 4 bases and J lost 4, with 11 bases in between. Germline CDR1 MNHEY, CDR2 SVGAGI. The CDR3 contains 14 residues. CDR3 amino acids: CASSSRRENQPQHF. CDR3 sequence (DNA): TGTGCCAGCAGTTCCCGACGGGAGAATCAGCCCCAGCATTTT.

This clonotype was picked up a small number of times. For the CDR3, the DNA is TGTGCCAGCAAGACGGGGTCCTCGAACACCGGGGAGCTGTTTTTT. Amino acid sequence: CASKTGSSNTGELFF. The genes are TRBV9 and TRBJ2-2; D is perhaps TRBD2 (5 bases). The CDR3 is made up of 15 amino acids. Per the germline V gene, CDR1 is SGDLS and CDR2 is YYNGEE. V shed 6 bases and J shed 0 bases, with 12 bases lying between them.

This clonotype was seen only a few times. The rearrangement uses TRBV29-1 and TRBJ1-1; weak D call: TRBD1 (6 bases). This CDR3 is 13 amino acids long. V was trimmed by 3 bases and J by 1 base, leaving 9 bases between them. Per germline, CDR1 SQVTM and CDR2 ANQGSEA. This CDR3 reads CSVEGHPNTEAFF. CDR3 sequence (DNA): TGCAGCGTTGAGGGACACCCGAACACTGAAGCTTTCTTT.